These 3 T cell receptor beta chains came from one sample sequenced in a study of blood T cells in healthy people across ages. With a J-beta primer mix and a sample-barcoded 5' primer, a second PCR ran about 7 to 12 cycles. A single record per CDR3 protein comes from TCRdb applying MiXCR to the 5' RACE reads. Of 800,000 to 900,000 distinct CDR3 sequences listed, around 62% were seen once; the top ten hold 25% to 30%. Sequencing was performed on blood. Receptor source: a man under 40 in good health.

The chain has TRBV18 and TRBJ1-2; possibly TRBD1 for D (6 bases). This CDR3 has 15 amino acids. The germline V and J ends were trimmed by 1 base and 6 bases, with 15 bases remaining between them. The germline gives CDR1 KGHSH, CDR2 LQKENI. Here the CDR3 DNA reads TGTGCCAGCTCACCACGACAGGAAGCCCTGGATGGCTACACCTTC. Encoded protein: CASSPRQEALDGYTF.

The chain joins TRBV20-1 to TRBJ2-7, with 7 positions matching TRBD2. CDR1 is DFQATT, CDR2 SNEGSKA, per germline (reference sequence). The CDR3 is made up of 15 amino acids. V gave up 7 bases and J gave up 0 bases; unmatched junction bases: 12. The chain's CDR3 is CSGKSGAGVSYEQYF. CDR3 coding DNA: TGCAGTGGCAAATCCGGCGCGGGGGTCTCCTACGAGCAGTACTTC.

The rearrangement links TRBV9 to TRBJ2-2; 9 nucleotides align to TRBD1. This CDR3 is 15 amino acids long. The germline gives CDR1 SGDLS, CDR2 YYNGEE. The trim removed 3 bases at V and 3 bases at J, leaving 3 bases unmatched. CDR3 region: CASSARTGDTGELFF. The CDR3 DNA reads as TGTGCCAGCAGCGCTCGGACAGGGGACACCGGGGAGCTGTTTTTT. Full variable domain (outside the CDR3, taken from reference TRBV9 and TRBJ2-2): DSGVTQTPKHLITATGQRVTLRCSPRSGDLSVYWYQQSLDQGLQFLIQYYNGEERAKGNILERFSAQQFPDLHSELNLSSLELGDSALYFCASSARTGDTGELFFGEGSRLTVL.